This T cell receptor beta chain appears in the sequencing data of a study of Ad26.COV2.S vaccination and SARS-CoV-2 variants (dated by TCRdb to the early 2020s). Notes on the research overall: Donors in the vaccine arm were drawn from COV1001, a phase I-IIa trial of Ad26.COV2.S in healthy adults that was multicentre, randomized, double-blind and placebo-controlled. Dosing of Ad26.COV2.S was intramuscular, at either 5x10^10 or 1x10^11 viral particles, delivered as one shot or as two shots spaced 56 days apart. Sequencing of the TCRbeta repertoire served to evaluate the specificity and breadth of SARS-CoV-2-reactive T cell receptors following Ad26.COV2.S vaccination. A total of 32 samples were included in the TCR-sequenced set, comprising about 20 Ad26.COV2.S vaccine recipients, 5 placebo recipients and 8 SARS-CoV-2 convalescent individuals. Participants in the trial were split at random into five groups of five each, receiving low-dose or high-dose Ad26.COV2.S once or twice, or else placebo on both occasions. Blinding of investigators to trial group allocation was maintained during experiments and outcome assessment. General findings and caveats noted by the study authors: It was noted by the authors that total T cell responses may have been underestimated by the TCR breadth and depth analyses. Ad26.COV2.S recipients had higher spike-specific TCR breadth than placebo recipients (P = 0.0014). Non-spike TCR breadth was comparable between vaccine and placebo recipients, consistent with the vaccine containing only spike. After vaccination, substantial breadth of spike-specific CD8+ and CD4+ T cell responses was reported. The study was not powered for comparison of responses between vaccine doses or regimens.

About this clone itself: Its antigen specificity is not known. Base qualities were left out, and no much larger clone turns up one base away.

The CDR3 sequence holds 11 residues, the cysteine and phenylalanine included. The read is trimmed to its CDR3 DNA, 33 bases read in frame from base 1. CDR1 and CDR2, per the germline V gene, are SNHLY and FYNNEI. V sheds 6 bases and J sheds 13 bases, leaving 14 bases between their ends. TCRbeta CDR3 regions were sequenced with the immunoSEQ Assay. After extraction, genomic DNA underwent amplification by bias-controlled multiplex PCR, followed by high-throughput sequencing. Per the authors' processing: To quantify the absolute abundance of every unique TCRbeta CDR3 region, sequences were collapsed and filtered. T cell fraction was estimated by normalizing TCRbeta template counts to usable DNA, which was measured by amplifying reference genes present in all nucleated cells. Repertoire TCRs were annotated as SARS-CoV-2-specific by exact matching of V gene, CDR3 amino acid sequence and J gene to a known reactive TCR set. The reference SARS-CoV-2 TCR set was obtained from MIRA and was filtered for enrichment in COVID-19-positive ImmuneCODE repertoires, whereby public or cross-reactive TCRs were removed. Based on the MIRA antigens, annotated TCRs were further analysed at the level of specific ORF or position within ORF. Breadth was defined as annotated unique rearrangements over total unique productive rearrangements; depth was the summed frequency of those rearrangements. Two-sided Wilcoxon rank-sum tests were applied when comparing TCR breadth between groups. TCRdb limited this immuneACCESS table to in-frame rearrangements with V and J called. A share of clones is missing; checked studies link under half to unresolved V genes, and the rest is unexplained. The V and J calls and the clone size are those of that table, but D and trimming were determined from the DNA. In this sample the table shows under 600,000 clones, roughly nine tenths of which occur a single time. 1.7% of the sample is taken by the ten largest.

Taken with the paper, the label for treatment or condition translates to: roughly 19 received Ad26.COV2.S at low or high dose, single or two shots; about 5 received placebo; per-sample allocation not given. For vaccine and placebo recipients, repertoires were sequenced using samples collected on day 63 after the first injection. Between 29 July and 7 August 2020, Cohort 1b enrolled about two dozen adults aged 18-55 years at one site in Boston, USA. Ad26.COV2.S was a replication-incompetent adenovirus type 26 vector that expressed a prefusion-stabilized SARS-CoV-2 spike protein derived from the original Wuhan strain.

The chain couples TRBV2 to TRBJ2-3; matching of 6 bases hints at TRBD2 as the D gene. The clonotype originates from a person aged 18-60 years who received the Ad26.COV2.S COVID-19 vaccine or a placebo. Sequencing used peripheral blood, obtained in a trial of Ad26.COV2.S vaccine versus placebo. The DNA sequence follows: TGTGCCAGCAGATCGACTAGTGGAGAGTATTTT. It specifies CASRSTSGEYF.